One T cell receptor beta chain is described in this entry. What it binds is not known. V lost 0 bases to trimming and J lost 8 bases, with 13 bases between them. Looked up from germline, CDR1 is GTSNPN and CDR2 is SVGIG (reference sequence). This CDR3 has 13 amino acids. The data originate from a study of beta chain features in type 1 diabetes. General study points: Among patients with Type 1 diabetes, TCRB CDR3s were moderately but significantly shorter in every one of the four CD4+ subsets. Across patients, naive, central memory and Treg TCRB repertoires exhibited apparently greater similarity than was observed across healthy donors.

Stem cell-like memory, regulatory, central memory and naive CD4+ cells were sorted via CD45RO/CCR7/CD25/CD127/CD95/CD27. The whole isolated RNA underwent reverse transcription, so sequencing captured expressed TCRB transcripts. About 3.6 million reads was the average for naive, central memory and regulatory T cell samples. The protocol was immunoSEQ multiplex PCR, while the TCRdb copy is restricted to in-frame clones and leaves out a portion. Among more than 250,000 clones, roughly 22% were seen once, and the ten largest hold around 0.03%. The sequence came from a woman aged 35 to 49 with type 1 diabetes. The sample comprised naive CD4+ T cells from blood. The rearrangement links TRBV30 to TRBJ1-2; D ambiguous. The CDR3 DNA is TGTGCCTGGAGTGTACTAGCCAGCACCGGCTACACCTTC. It specifies CAWSVLASTGYTF.